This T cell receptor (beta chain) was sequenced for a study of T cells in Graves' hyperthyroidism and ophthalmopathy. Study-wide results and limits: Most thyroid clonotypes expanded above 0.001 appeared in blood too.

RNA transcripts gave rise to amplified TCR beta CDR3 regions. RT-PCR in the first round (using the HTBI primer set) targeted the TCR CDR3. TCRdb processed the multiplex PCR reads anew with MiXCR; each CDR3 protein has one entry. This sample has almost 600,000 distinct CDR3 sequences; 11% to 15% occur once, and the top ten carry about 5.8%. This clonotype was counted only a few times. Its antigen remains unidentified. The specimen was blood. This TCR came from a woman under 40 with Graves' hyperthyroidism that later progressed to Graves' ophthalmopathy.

The CDR3 DNA reads TGTGCCAGCTCACGGACTAGCGGGCAAGACAATGAGCAGTTCTTC. It translates to CASSRTSGQDNEQFF. The chain is built from TRBV18 and TRBJ2-1; 11 nucleotides match TRBD2. Trimming took 4 bases from V and 5 from J; bases not matched to a gene: 4. Germline V gives CDR1 KGHSH, CDR2 LQKENI. The CDR3 is made up of 15 amino acids.